These 30 T cell receptor beta chains were all obtained from the same sample, sequenced in a study of cytomegalovirus exposure and HLA in healthy donors. 60 Vbeta and 13 Jbeta primers were used in PCR. Profiling relied on immunoSEQ multiplex PCR, and the TCRdb table lists in-frame clones only, not all of them. The sample has 180,000 or so clones; approximately 84% are singletons. Sequenced material: PBMCs. The receptors stem from a girl aged 10 to 17 in good health and CMV-seropositive.

The chain uses TRBV7-8 and TRBJ2-7; D is ambiguous. This CDR3 has 15 residues. Per the germline V gene, CDR1 is SGHVS and CDR2 is FQNEAQ. V lost 1 base and J lost 1, with 11 bases in between. The DNA of the CDR3 is TGTGCCAGCAGCTTAGGCGGCTCGTATTCCTACGAGCAGTACTTC. Translating it yields CASSLGGSYSYEQYF. The variable domain in full, with the rest retrieved from reference TRBV7-8 and TRBJ2-7, is GAGVSQSPRYKVAKRGQDVALRCDPISGHVSLFWYQQALGQGPEFLTYFQNEAQLDKSGLPSDRFFAERPEGSVSTLKIQRTQQEDSAVYLCASSLGGSYSYEQYFGPGTRLTVT.

The V call is TRBV19, the J call TRBJ2-1; 11 bases agree with TRBD2. Losses at the gene ends were 6 bases for V and 4 bases for J; bases not matched to a gene: 5. Per the germline V gene, CDR1 is LNHDA and CDR2 is SQIVND (reference sequence). The CDR3 consists of 15 residues. The CDR3 is CASSYTSGSYNEQFF. CDR3 DNA sequence: TGTGCCAGTAGCTATACTAGCGGGAGTTACAATGAGCAGTTCTTC. The full variable domain, in which reference TRBV19 and TRBJ2-1 provide the parts outside the CDR3, is DGGITQSPKYLFRKEGQNVTLSCEQNLNHDAMYWYRQDPGQGLRLIYYSQIVNDFQKGDIAEGYSVSREKKESFPLTVTSAQKNPTAFYLCASSYTSGSYNEQFFGPGTRLTVL.

The V call is TRBV10-3, the J call TRBJ2-1; possibly TRBD1 for D (5 bases). The CDR3 spans 15 residues. Deletions cut 3 bases from V and 8 bases from J, with 17 bases between. Germline CDR1 is ENHRY and CDR2 is SYGVKD. The CDR3 is CAISERAQGSHEQFF. In DNA form, the CDR3 reads TGTGCCATCAGTGAAAGGGCCCAGGGTTCACATGAGCAGTTCTTC.

This chain links TRBV6-1 with TRBJ1-5; possibly TRBD1 for D (6 bases). The length of the CDR3 is 17 residues. Trimming removed 2 bases at V and 1 base at J, with 15 bases between. CDR1 and CDR2 from the germline V gene are MNHNS and SASEGT. Written as DNA, the CDR3 is TGTGCCAGCAGTGAAATCCCCCAGGGGTTCAGCAATCAGCCCCAGCATTTT. As protein: CASSEIPQGFSNQPQHF.

CDR3 protein: CASSSGTGNDQPQHF. CDR3 sequence (DNA): TGTGCCAGCAGCTCCGGGACAGGGAACGATCAGCCCCAGCATTTT. The chain combines TRBV7-9 with TRBJ1-5, with 9 bases matching TRBD1. CDR1 and CDR2 (germline): SEHNR, FQNEAQ (reference sequence). The CDR3 loop spans 15 amino acids. The V segment lost 4 bases and the J segment 5 bases; nucleotides outside the gene matches: 6.

The rearrangement links TRBV18 to TRBJ2-7; unclear D gene. Germline assignment: CDR1 KGHSH and CDR2 LQKENI. Trimming removed 2 bases from V and 3 bases from J, with 11 bases in between. CDR3 length: 14 amino acids. CDR3 bases: TGTGCCAGCTCACCATGGAGTGGAGACTACGAGCAGTACTTC. It encodes CASSPWSGDYEQYF.

The rearrangement uses TRBV30 and TRBJ2-5, with a possible D match to TRBD2 (7 bases). The J call may be incorrect, as the DNA end agrees better with TRBJ2-7. Germline CDR1 GTSNPN, CDR2 SVGIG (reference sequence). CDR3 length equals 15 residues. The CDR3 DNA reads TGTGCCTGGAGTGTCGGTAGGGGGGAGGGCCACGAGCAGTACTTC. Encoded protein: CAWSVGRGEGHEQYF.

This clone showed up just once. The gene calls are TRBV4-1 and TRBJ1-2; D is perhaps TRBD1 (6 bases). The CDR3 runs to 14 residues. V dropped 6 bases and J dropped 4 bases, with 15 bases sitting between them. Germline V lookup: CDR1 MGHRA, CDR2 YSYEKL. CDR3 region: CASRRVGGGYGYTF. The CDR3 nucleotides read TGCGCCAGCAGAAGGGTAGGGGGTGGCTATGGCTACACCTTC.

V usage is TRBV7-9 and J usage is TRBJ2-7, with 7 bases fitting TRBD1. The CDR3 loop spans 14 amino acids. Trimming took 6 bases from V and 5 from J; bases not matched to a gene: 10. In germline, CDR1 is SEHNR, CDR2 FQNEAQ (reference sequence). CDR3 sequence (DNA): TGTGCCAGCAGTTCACGAGACAGGGTGAACGAGCAGTACTTC. Translation gives CASSSRDRVNEQYF.

The rearrangement links TRBV18 to TRBJ2-1; D possibly corresponds to TRBD2 (6 bases). The germline V gene has CDR1 KGHSH and CDR2 LQKENI. This CDR3 region has 14 residues. Trimming left V 8 bases short and J 2 bases short, with 13 bases between. The CDR3 region has the DNA TGTGCCAGCACAGCGGGTGGAACCTACAATGAGCAGTTCTTC. Translating it yields CASTAGGTYNEQFF.

The chain recombines TRBV5-6 with TRBJ1-1; 10 positions match TRBD1. The length of the CDR3 is 14 residues. V shed 5 bases and J 5 bases; nucleotides not matched to a gene: 6. Germline loops: CDR1 SGHDT, CDR2 YYEEEE. The CDR3 DNA sequence: TGTGCCAGCAGGGGGGACAGGGGTAGAACTGAAGCTTTCTTT. Protein product: CASRGDRGRTEAFF.

The rearrangement uses TRBV19 and TRBJ2-1; D uncertain. V shed 4 bases and J shed 5 bases, with 9 bases lying between them. Germline assignment: CDR1 LNHDA and CDR2 SQIVND (reference sequence). The CDR3 length is 13 residues. The DNA for the CDR3 is TGTGCCAGTAGTAGCGGTACGGACAATGAGCAGTTCTTC. It yields the protein CASSSGTDNEQFF.

The chain has TRBV6-5 and TRBJ2-5; 12 bases match TRBD2. Germline V gene sequence: CDR1 MNHEY, CDR2 SVGAGI. The CDR3 length is 14 residues. V dropped 8 bases and J dropped 4; count of bases not matched to a gene: 5. The CDR3 region is CASGSSGRGETQYF. DNA of the CDR3: TGTGCCAGCGGCTCTAGCGGGAGGGGAGAGACCCAGTACTTC.

This clone occurred once. The rearrangement uses TRBV7-9 and TRBJ2-7; D ambiguous. V lost 5 bases, J lost 9 bases, and 14 bases lay in between. The CDR3 has 12 residues. The germline CDR1 and CDR2 sequences are SEHNR and FQNEAQ (reference sequence). CDR3 amino acids: CASSNLVGGQYF. The CDR3 bases are TGTGCCAGCAGCAATCTCGTCGGCGGGCAGTACTTC.

The rearrangement links TRBV6-5 to TRBJ1-1, with 10 bases matching TRBD1. CDR1 MNHEY and CDR2 SVGAGI come from the germline V gene. The CDR3 length is 13 residues. Trimming took 6 bases from V and 5 from J; bases not matched to a gene: 3. CDR3: CASSWGQGTEAFF. CDR3 in DNA: TGTGCCAGCAGCTGGGGACAGGGGACTGAAGCTTTCTTT.

The chain combines TRBV19 with TRBJ1-1, with D maybe TRBD1 (5 bases). The CDR3 runs to 11 residues. Germline V gives CDR1 LNHDA, CDR2 SQIVND (reference sequence). The V end lost 7 bases, the J end lost 5 bases, and 8 bases lay between the germline ends. CDR3 loop: CASNPGTEAFF. As DNA, the CDR3 is TGTGCCAGTAACCCAGGGACTGAAGCTTTCTTT.

This chain uses TRBV11-2 with TRBJ2-7; TRBD2 aligns across 8 bases. Germline V gives CDR1 SGHAT, CDR2 FQNNGV. The CDR3 sequence is 15 residues long. Losses at the gene ends were 5 bases for V and 2 bases for J; bases not matched to a gene: 8. The CDR3 sequence: CASSRSSGPAYEQYF. In DNA, the CDR3 is TGTGCCAGCAGCCGTTCTAGCGGGCCGGCCTACGAGCAGTACTTC.

CDR3 loop: CASSFRTSGIYEQFF. In nucleotides, the CDR3 is TGTGCCAGCAGTTTCCGGACTAGCGGGATATATGAGCAGTTCTTC. The chain combines TRBV27 with TRBJ2-1; 12 bases line up with TRBD2. CDR3 length equals 15 residues. Looked up from germline, CDR1 is MNHEY and CDR2 is SMNVEV (reference sequence). V trimming: 3 bases; J trimming: 8 bases; junction bases outside the gene matches: 5.

This clone was detected once. V gene TRBV4-1 combines with J gene TRBJ2-7, with D possibly matching TRBD1 (5 bases). V lost 2 bases to trimming and J lost 4 bases, with 18 bases between them. CDR3 length equals 16 residues. Germline CDR1 is MGHRA and CDR2 is YSYEKL. The CDR3 spells CASSQKTLGAGYEQYF. Here the CDR3 DNA reads TGCGCCAGCAGCCAAAAGACCCTTGGGGCAGGGTACGAGCAGTACTTC.

CDR3 amino acids: CASSSQGYEQYF. In nucleotides, the CDR3 is TGTGCCAGCAGCTCACAGGGTTACGAGCAGTACTTC. V gene TRBV5-4 combines with J gene TRBJ2-7, with D perhaps TRBD1 (6 bases). CDR1 is SGHNT and CDR2 is YYREEE in the germline V gene (reference sequence). Between the trimmed V and J ends, which lost 3 bases and 4 bases, there was a span of 8 bases. The CDR3 spans 12 residues.

This chain joins TRBV2 and TRBJ2-7; 7 bases match TRBD1. This CDR3 is 14 amino acids long. The V gene's germline CDR1 is SNHLY and CDR2 FYNNEI. V gave up 4 bases and J gave up 3 bases; unmatched junction bases: 6. CDR3 loop: CASSAQGVDYEQYF. The CDR3 DNA reads TGTGCCAGCAGTGCCCAGGGGGTGGACTACGAGCAGTACTTC. Complete variable domain (other parts from reference TRBV2 and TRBJ2-7): EPEVTQTPSHQVTQMGQEVILRCVPISNHLYFYWYRQILGQKVEFLVSFYNNEISEKSEIFDDQFSVERPDGSNFTLKIRSTKLEDSAMYFCASSAQGVDYEQYFGPGTRLTVT.

This clone showed up just once. The chain links TRBV9 to TRBJ2-1; 11 bases are a match to TRBD2. This CDR3 spans 16 amino acids. The germline CDR1 and CDR2 sequences are SGDLS and YYNGEE. Trimming removed 6 bases from V and 7 bases from J; junction bases left unmatched: 12. CDR3 sequence: CASNTLAGGAVNEQFF. In DNA form, the CDR3 reads TGTGCCAGCAACACCTTAGCGGGAGGGGCTGTGAATGAGCAGTTCTTC.

V gene TRBV4-2 combines with J gene TRBJ1-2; the match to TRBD1 covers 9 bases. The V and J ends lost 0 bases and 8 bases, in that order; junction bases with no gene match: 7. Germline CDR1 LGHNA, CDR2 YNFKEQ. The CDR3 consists of 15 residues. The DNA of the CDR3 is TGTGCCAGCAGCCAAGAATCCGGGACAGGGCGAGGCTACACCTTC. Translating it yields CASSQESGTGRGYTF.

CDR3 protein: CASSITGSSYEQYF. Written as DNA, the CDR3 is TGTGCCAGTAGTATTACAGGGAGCTCCTACGAGCAGTACTTC. The chain couples TRBV19 to TRBJ2-7; a possible D gene is TRBD1 (6 bases). CDR1 is LNHDA, CDR2 SQIVND, per germline (reference sequence). Trimming pared 3 bases from V and 0 bases from J, leaving 9 bases between. CDR3 size: 14 residues.

The chain is built from TRBV15 and TRBJ2-5, with D possibly being TRBD2 (6 bases). The DNA end lines up better with TRBJ2-7; the J call may be wrong. In germline, CDR1 is LNHNV, CDR2 YYDKDF (reference sequence). The CDR3 loop spans 14 amino acids. As DNA, the CDR3 is TGTGCCACCAGCAGAGATGGCGGGGTGTACGAGCAGTACTTC. It is translated as CATSRDGGVYEQYF.

The CDR3 sequence: CASSLDVAPYNEQFF. CDR3 nucleotide sequence: TGTGCCAGCAGCTTAGATGTAGCCCCCTACAATGAGCAGTTCTTC. This rearrangement joins TRBV7-9 to TRBJ2-1, with D uncertain. CDR3 size: 15 residues. V was trimmed by 1 base and J by 2 bases, leaving 9 bases between them. Germline V gene lookup returns CDR1 SEHNR and CDR2 FQNEAQ (reference sequence).

The V call is TRBV7-2, the J call TRBJ2-2, with unresolved D. CDR1 is SGHTA and CDR2 is FQGNSA in the germline V gene. The CDR3 runs to 16 residues. Trimming stripped 5 bases from V and 8 bases from J, with 21 bases between. CDR3 coding DNA: TGTGCCAGCAGCCTAATCCGTGGTGTCAACGCGGGGGAGCTGTTTTTT. Translation: CASSLIRGVNAGELFF.

The CDR3 region has the DNA TGTGCCTGCGTTAGTAAATCCCCTATCCACGAGCAGTACTTC. As protein: CACVSKSPIHEQYF. The chain employs TRBV30 and TRBJ2-5; D uncertain. Near its end, the DNA agrees better with TRBJ2-7, so the J call may be wrong. The CDR3 is 14 residues long. CDR1 GTSNPN and CDR2 SVGIG come from the germline V gene (reference sequence).

This clone has more than one count but fewer than ten. The chain is built from TRBV7-9 and TRBJ1-5, with D possibly matching TRBD1 (5 bases). With 2 bases removed from V and 7 bases from J, the gap between germline ends came to 12 bases. There are 14 residues in the CDR3. Per germline, CDR1 SEHNR and CDR2 FQNEAQ (reference sequence). The CDR3 nucleotides are TGTGCCAGCAGCTTATCAGGGTCCATCCAGCCCCAGCATTTT. Its translation: CASSLSGSIQPQHF.

This sequence joins TRBV30 and TRBJ2-5; D is perhaps TRBD1 (6 bases). The CDR3 runs to 14 residues. CDR1 and CDR2 from the germline V gene are GTSNPN and SVGIG (reference sequence). Trimming cost V 0 bases and J 4 bases, with 12 bases left between them. CDR3 DNA: TGTGCCTGGAGTGTAGTCAGGGGACCAGAGACCCAGTACTTC. This encodes CAWSVVRGPETQYF.